Following are 27 T cell receptor beta chains from one sample sequenced in a study of blood T cell repertoires in COVID-19. TCRdb keeps only in-frame clones here, not all; method: immunoSEQ multiplex PCR. The top ten clones hold roughly 0.85% of a sample with around 200,000 clones, approximately 90% of them seen once. Sequences were obtained from peripheral blood. These receptors were obtained from a young woman who had recovered from COVID-19.

V is TRBV10-3 and J is TRBJ2-5; 9 bases agree with TRBD2. The CDR3 is 18 amino acids. J lost 5 bases, V lost 0 bases, and 13 bases had no gene match. The germline V gene encodes CDR1 ENHRY and CDR2 SYGVKD. CDR3 sequence (DNA): TGTGCCATCAGTGAGTCAAGCGGGGCTAGCGGGGTCTGGGAGACCCAGTACTTC. It codes for CAISESSGASGVWETQYF.

The chain couples TRBV24-1 to TRBJ1-4, with 8 bases matching TRBD1. The CDR3 loop spans 22 amino acids. V lost 1 base and J lost 7; bases outside the gene matches: 25. CDR1 KGHDR and CDR2 SFDVKD come from the germline V gene. The CDR3 bases are TGTGCCACCAGTGATTTCGATATTTTTCGTTGGACAGGGAGGGGATTTAGTGAAAAACTGTTTTTT. It codes for CATSDFDIFRWTGRGFSEKLFF.

The V and J genes are TRBV4-3 and TRBJ1-3; 9 bases align to TRBD1. The CDR3 runs to 16 residues. V was clipped by 1 base and J by 4 bases; unmatched bases: 5. Per germline, CDR1 LGHNA and CDR2 YSLEER. Written as DNA, the CDR3 is TGCGCCAGCAGCCAAGTGGTACAGGGGGCGGGAAACACCATATATTTT. Its translation is CASSQVVQGAGNTIYF.

This clone has only a few counts. This sequence joins TRBV6-2 or TRBV6-3 and TRBJ2-6; TRBD2 matches at 7 bases. V was clipped by 5 bases and J by 4 bases; unmatched bases: 5. Germline lookup yields CDR1 MNHEY and CDR2 SVGEGT. CDR3 length equals 15 residues. CDR3 DNA: TGTGCCAGCAGTCGCCTGCGGGAGGGGGCCAACGTCCTGACTTTC. The encoded protein is CASSRLREGANVLTF.

This chain joins TRBV2 and TRBJ2-5; D is undetermined. CDR3 size: 15 residues. Trimming took off 3 bases at V and 5 bases at J, with 16 bases between the two ends. CDR1 and CDR2 (germline): SNHLY, FYNNEI. This chain's CDR3 is CASSDSVGRQETQYF. The CDR3 nucleotides read TGTGCCAGCAGTGATTCCGTGGGCAGGCAGGAGACCCAGTACTTC. The full variable domain, its missing parts supplied by reference TRBV2 and TRBJ2-5, is EPEVTQTPSHQVTQMGQEVILRCVPISNHLYFYWYRQILGQKVEFLVSFYNNEISEKSEIFDDQFSVERPDGSNFTLKIRSTKLEDSAMYFCASSDSVGRQETQYFGPGTRLLVL.

This rearrangement joins TRBV5-5 to TRBJ2-7, with D unresolved. The germline CDR1 and CDR2 sequences are SGHKS and YYEKEE (reference sequence). The CDR3 has 12 amino acids. Trimming removed 0 bases at V and 3 bases at J, with 4 bases between. The CDR3 spells CASSLDIYEQYF. The DNA for the CDR3 is TGTGCCAGCAGCTTGGATATCTACGAGCAGTACTTC.

V gene TRBV4-1 combines with J gene TRBJ2-1; 11 nucleotides line up with TRBD2. The trim removed 1 base at V and 7 bases at J, leaving 3 bases unmatched. The CDR3 covers 15 residues. Germline V CDR1 and CDR2: MGHRA, YSYEKL. The CDR3 region has the DNA TGCGCCAGCAGCCAAGTAGCGGGGGGGCTTAATGAGCAGTTCTTC. Amino acids: CASSQVAGGLNEQFF.

This clone was detected only a few times. The V gene is TRBV6-5, the J gene TRBJ1-5, with TRBD1 matching over 7 bases. There are 14 residues in the CDR3. CDR1 and CDR2 from the germline V gene are MNHEY and SVGAGI. V shed 6 bases, J shed 9 bases, and the junction held 11 bases outside the gene matches. The CDR3: CASRRDRGQGPQHF. The CDR3 region has the DNA TGTGCCAGCAGAAGGGACAGAGGCCAGGGGCCCCAGCATTTT.

This chain uses TRBV9 with TRBJ1-6, with no clear D. V lost 0 bases to trimming and J lost 4 bases, with 5 bases between them. The CDR3 has 14 residues. The germline gives CDR1 SGDLS, CDR2 YYNGEE. The CDR3 protein is CASSVGAYNSPLHF. CDR3 DNA: TGTGCCAGCAGCGTAGGCGCGTATAATTCACCCCTCCACTTT.

A word on this clone: The same CDR3 arises from other DNA sequences in this sample as well. This chain's CDR3 is CASSLAGGTGELFF. The CDR3 DNA is TGTGCCAGCAGCTTAGCGGGAGGGACCGGGGAGCTGTTTTTT. The V and J genes are TRBV11-3 and TRBJ2-2; 8 bases agree with TRBD2. The CDR3 loop spans 14 amino acids. CDR1 is SGHNT, CDR2 YENEEA, per germline. The junction had 0 bases not matched to a gene; V was cut back by 1 base and J by 5 bases.

The chain uses TRBV7-9 and TRBJ2-2; no reliable D call. CDR1 SEHNR and CDR2 FQNEAQ come from the germline V gene (reference sequence). V was trimmed by 3 bases and J by 7 bases, leaving 9 bases between them. The CDR3 has 13 amino acids. CDR3 DNA sequence: TGTGCCAGCAGCTTCCTCGAGAACGGGGAGCTGTTTTTT. Residues: CASSFLENGELFF.

The rearrangement links TRBV19 to TRBJ1-5, with TRBD1 matching over 7 bases. The CDR3 spans 18 residues. V gave up 6 bases and J gave up 0 bases; unmatched junction bases: 14. The germline gives CDR1 LNHDA, CDR2 SQIVND (reference sequence). This CDR3 is CASSQARQGNPSNQPQHF. The CDR3 nucleotides are TGTGCCAGTAGCCAGGCCAGACAGGGAAATCCTAGCAATCAGCCCCAGCATTTT.

This sequence joins TRBV7-9 and TRBJ1-1; D ambiguous. CDR3 length equals 14 residues. V was clipped by 8 bases and J by 2 bases, with 15 bases between them. The V gene's germline CDR1 is SEHNR and CDR2 FQNEAQ (reference sequence). The CDR3 region has the DNA TGTGCCAGCCTTCGCGACGGGGAAAACACTGAAGCTTTCTTT. Amino acid sequence: CASLRDGENTEAFF.

This sequence joins TRBV5-6 and TRBJ2-1, with 11 bases matching TRBD2. This CDR3 region has 15 residues. Trimming at V came to 3 bases and at J to 7 bases, leaving 6 bases not matched to a gene. The germline V gene has CDR1 SGHDT and CDR2 YYEEEE. The DNA for the CDR3 is TGTGCCAGCAGCTCGACTAGCGGGACTCTTAATGAGCAGTTCTTC. It yields the protein CASSSTSGTLNEQFF.

The genes are TRBV7-9 and TRBJ1-6; tentatively, D is TRBD1 (5 bases). The V end was cut by 4 bases, the J end by 7 bases, with 20 bases between. There are 17 residues in the CDR3. Looked up from germline, CDR1 is SEHNR and CDR2 is FQNEAQ (reference sequence). CDR3 loop: CASSSPWDRDFNSPLHF. The CDR3 nucleotides are TGTGCCAGCAGCTCCCCCTGGGACCGGGACTTCAATTCACCCCTCCACTTT.

This chain uses TRBV18 with TRBJ1-2; TRBD1 matches 9 bases. The CDR3 is made up of 14 amino acids. The trim removed 4 bases at V and 4 bases at J, leaving 4 bases unmatched. Per the germline V gene, CDR1 is KGHSH and CDR2 is LQKENI. The CDR3: CASSRGQGSYGYTF. The CDR3 DNA reads as TGTGCCAGCTCACGAGGACAGGGGAGCTATGGCTACACCTTC.

This clone has ten or more counts. The rearrangement joins TRBV5-1 to TRBJ1-2, with 7 bases fitting TRBD1. J lost 5 bases, V lost 0 bases, and 4 bases had no gene match. The CDR3 loop spans 14 amino acids. CDR1 is SGHRS, CDR2 YFSETQ, per germline. The CDR3 region has the DNA TGCGCCAGCAGCTTGGCGGGACAGTTATATGGCTACACCTTC. It codes for CASSLAGQLYGYTF.

This chain links TRBV19 with TRBJ2-7; possible D gene TRBD1, 5 bases. The CDR3 loop spans 12 amino acids. The V gene lost 5 bases and the J gene lost 6 bases, with 11 bases spanning the gap. Germline V gene data show CDR1 as LNHDA and CDR2 as SQIVND (reference sequence). CDR3 nucleotide sequence: TGTGCCAGTAGTCCAGGGTGGCGCGAGCAGTACTTC. The encoded protein is CASSPGWREQYF.

The rearrangement uses TRBV27 and TRBJ2-5; 8 bases map to TRBD1. This CDR3 region has 14 residues. Per the germline V gene, CDR1 is MNHEY and CDR2 is SMNVEV (reference sequence). V shed 6 bases and J 2 bases; nucleotides not matched to a gene: 5. The DNA of the CDR3 is TGTGCCAGCAGCCCAGGGACAGGACAAGAGACCCAGTACTTC. Its translation: CASSPGTGQETQYF.

The chain's CDR3 is CASSTGETQYF. Here the CDR3 DNA reads TGTGCCAGCAGTACGGGTGAGACCCAGTACTTC. This chain connects TRBV25-1 to TRBJ2-5; unclear D gene. CDR3 size: 11 residues. In germline, CDR1 is MGHDK, CDR2 SYGVNS. Trimming shortened V by 5 bases and J by 5 bases, and 6 bases separated the two germline ends.

This clone was detected a few times. The chain has TRBV6-5 and TRBJ2-7; D may be TRBD1 (5 bases). Germline values: CDR1 MNHEY, CDR2 SVGAGI. This CDR3 has 16 amino acids. The ends were cut back, 0 bases at V and 0 bases at J, with 12 bases in the middle. The CDR3, as DNA: TGTGCCAGCAGTTACTCGGGGCCGGACAACTCCTACGAGCAGTACGTC. It is translated as CASSYSGPDNSYEQYV.

J is TRBJ2-1 and V is TRBV20-1, with D hard to call. From germline, CDR1 is DFQATT and CDR2 SNEGSKA (reference sequence). V shed 3 bases and J shed 7 bases, with 4 bases lying between them. The CDR3 totals 10 residues. The CDR3 DNA follows: TGCAGTGCTAGGGCAAATGAGCAGTTCTTC. Protein sequence: CSARANEQFF.

The V gene is TRBV7-2, the J gene TRBJ1-3; the D is unclear. From germline, CDR1 is SGHTA and CDR2 FQGNSA. The CDR3 is 18 residues long. The germline V and J ends were trimmed by 0 bases and 1 base, with 16 bases remaining between them. CDR3 residues: CASSLARKGGYSGNTIYF. The CDR3 coding sequence is TGTGCCAGCAGCTTAGCGCGCAAGGGAGGATATTCTGGAAACACCATATATTTT. Combining the CDR3 with reference TRBV7-2 and TRBJ1-3 gives the whole variable domain GAGVSQSPSNKVTEKGKDVELRCDPISGHTALYWYRQSLGQGLEFLIYFQGNSAPDKSGLPSDRFSAERTGGSVSTLTIQRTQQEDSAVYLCASSLARKGGYSGNTIYFGEGSWLTVV.

The genes are TRBV18 and TRBJ1-1, with 7 bases aligning to TRBD1. The CDR3 spans 15 residues. Per the germline V gene, CDR1 is KGHSH and CDR2 is LQKENI. V dropped 6 bases and J dropped 4; count of bases not matched to a gene: 11. The CDR3 DNA follows: TGTGCCAGCTCGCCGAGACAGGGATGGGGCACTGAAGCTTTCTTT. It codes for CASSPRQGWGTEAFF.

This chain joins TRBV19 and TRBJ1-1; 7 nucleotides align to TRBD1. V trimming: 5 bases; J trimming: 11 bases; junction bases outside the gene matches: 2. The CDR3 spans 10 residues. The germline V gene has CDR1 LNHDA and CDR2 SQIVND (reference sequence). CDR3 amino acids: CASSADRAFF. CDR3 sequence (DNA): TGTGCCAGTAGTGCGGACAGGGCTTTCTTT.

This clone was picked up a small number of times. The chain combines TRBV4-1 with TRBJ2-7; 7 nucleotides align to TRBD2. Germline CDR1 MGHRA, CDR2 YSYEKL. CDR3 length: 13 amino acids. With 0 bases clipped from V and 6 bases from J, the junction kept 2 bases outside the gene matches. The DNA for the CDR3 is TGCGCCAGCAGCCAAGACTGGGGGGGCGAGCAGTACGTC. Encoded protein: CASSQDWGGEQYV.

The chain carries TRBV3-1 (or the pseudogene TRBV3-2) and TRBJ2-3; TRBD2 matches at 8 bases. Germline V lookup: CDR1 LGHDT, CDR2 YNNKEL (reference sequence). With V trimmed by 1 base and J by 2 bases, 11 bases remained unmatched. The CDR3 runs 18 residues. The CDR3: CASSQGRLSGGPTDTQYF. DNA of the CDR3: TGTGCCAGCAGCCAAGGTCGACTAAGCGGGGGCCCCACAGATACGCAGTATTTT.